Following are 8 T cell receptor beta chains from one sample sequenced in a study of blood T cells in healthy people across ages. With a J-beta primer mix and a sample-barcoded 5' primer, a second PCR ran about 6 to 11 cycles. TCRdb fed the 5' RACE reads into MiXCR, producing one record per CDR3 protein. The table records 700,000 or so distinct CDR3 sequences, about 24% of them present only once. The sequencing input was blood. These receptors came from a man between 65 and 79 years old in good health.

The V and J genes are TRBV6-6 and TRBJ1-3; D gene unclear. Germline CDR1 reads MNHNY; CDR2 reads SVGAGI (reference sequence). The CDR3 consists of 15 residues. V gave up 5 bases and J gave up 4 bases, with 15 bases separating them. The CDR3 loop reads CASSPLPGEGNTIYF. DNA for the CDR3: TGTGCCAGCAGTCCTCTCCCTGGGGAAGGAAACACCATATATTTT.

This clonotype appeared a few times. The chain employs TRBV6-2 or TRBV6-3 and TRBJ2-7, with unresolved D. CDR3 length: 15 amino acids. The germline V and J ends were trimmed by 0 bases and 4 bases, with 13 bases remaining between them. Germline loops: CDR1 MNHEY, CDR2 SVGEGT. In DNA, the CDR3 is TGTGCCAGCAGTTACTCGTCGGTGTCAGTGTACGAGCAGTACGTC. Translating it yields CASSYSSVSVYEQYV.

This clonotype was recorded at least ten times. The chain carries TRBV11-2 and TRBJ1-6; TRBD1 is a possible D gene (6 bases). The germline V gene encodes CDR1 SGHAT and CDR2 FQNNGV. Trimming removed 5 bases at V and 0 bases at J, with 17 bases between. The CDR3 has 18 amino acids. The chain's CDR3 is CASSPTGPRGSYNSPLHF. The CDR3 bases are TGTGCCAGCAGCCCCACAGGGCCGAGGGGCTCCTATAATTCACCCCTCCACTTT.

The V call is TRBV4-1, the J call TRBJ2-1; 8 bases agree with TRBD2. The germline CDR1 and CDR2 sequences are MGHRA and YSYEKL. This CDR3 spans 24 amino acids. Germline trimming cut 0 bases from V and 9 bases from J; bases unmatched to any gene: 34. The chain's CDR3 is CASSQERELRPGTSLVLGGTEQFF. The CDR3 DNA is TGCGCCAGCAGCCAAGAACGGGAGTTGAGGCCCGGGACTAGTTTGGTTTTGGGAGGGACTGAGCAGTTCTTC.

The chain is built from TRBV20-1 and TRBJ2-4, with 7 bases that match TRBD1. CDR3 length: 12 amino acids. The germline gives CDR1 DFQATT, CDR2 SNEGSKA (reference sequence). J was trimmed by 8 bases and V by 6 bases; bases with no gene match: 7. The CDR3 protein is CSANTGADIQYF. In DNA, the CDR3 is TGCAGTGCAAACACAGGGGCGGACATTCAGTACTTC.

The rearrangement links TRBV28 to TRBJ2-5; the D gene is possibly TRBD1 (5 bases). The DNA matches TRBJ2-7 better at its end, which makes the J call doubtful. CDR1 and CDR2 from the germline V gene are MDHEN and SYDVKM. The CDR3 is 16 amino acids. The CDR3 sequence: CASSLQGVTRTYEQYF. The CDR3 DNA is TGTGCCAGCAGTTTACAGGGTGTTACCAGAACTTACGAGCAGTACTTC.

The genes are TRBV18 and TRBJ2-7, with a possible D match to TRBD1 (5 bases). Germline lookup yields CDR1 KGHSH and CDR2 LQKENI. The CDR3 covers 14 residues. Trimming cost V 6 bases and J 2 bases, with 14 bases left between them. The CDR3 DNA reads TGTGCCAGCTCCTCCGAGCAGGGCCCCTACGAGCAGTACTTC. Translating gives CASSSEQGPYEQYF. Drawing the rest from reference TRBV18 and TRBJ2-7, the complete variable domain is NAGVMQNPRHLVRRRGQEARLRCSPMKGHSHVYWYRQLPEEGLKFMVYLQKENIIDESGMPKERFSAEFPKEGPSILRIQQVVRGDSAAYFCASSSEQGPYEQYFGPGTRLTVT.

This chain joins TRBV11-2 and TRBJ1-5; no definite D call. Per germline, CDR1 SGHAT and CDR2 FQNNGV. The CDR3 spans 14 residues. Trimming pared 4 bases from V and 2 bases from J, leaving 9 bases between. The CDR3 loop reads CASSSTSGNQPQHF. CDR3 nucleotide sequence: TGTGCCAGCAGCTCTACATCGGGCAATCAGCCCCAGCATTTT.